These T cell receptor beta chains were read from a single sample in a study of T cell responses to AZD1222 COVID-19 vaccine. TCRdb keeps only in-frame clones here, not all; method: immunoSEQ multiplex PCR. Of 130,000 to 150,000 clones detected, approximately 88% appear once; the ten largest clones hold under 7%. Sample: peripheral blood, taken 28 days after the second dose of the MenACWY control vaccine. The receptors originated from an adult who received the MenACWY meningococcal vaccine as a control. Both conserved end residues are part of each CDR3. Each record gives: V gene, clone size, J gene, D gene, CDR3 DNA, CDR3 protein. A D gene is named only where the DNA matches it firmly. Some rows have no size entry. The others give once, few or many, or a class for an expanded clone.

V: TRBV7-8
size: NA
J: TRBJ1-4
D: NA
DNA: TGTGCCAGCAGCACGGGGGCTCTAGTCTCAACTAATGAAAAACTGTTTTTT
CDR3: CASSTGALVSTNEKLFF

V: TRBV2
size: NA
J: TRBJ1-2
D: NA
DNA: TGTGCCAGCAGTGAGGGCAGGGGAAATGGCTACACCTTC
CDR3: CASSEGRGNGYTF

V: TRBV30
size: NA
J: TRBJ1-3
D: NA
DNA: TGTGCCTGGAGTTTTGACAACTCTGGAAACACCATATATTTT
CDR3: CAWSFDNSGNTIYF

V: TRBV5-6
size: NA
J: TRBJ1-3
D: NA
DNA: TGTGCCAGCAGCTTCTATTTCGGGGCAGACACCATATATTTT
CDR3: CASSFYFGADTIYF

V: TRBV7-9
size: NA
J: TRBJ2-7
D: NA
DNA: TGTGCCAGCAGCTTAGGGTCGGGGGAGCAGTACTTC
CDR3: CASSLGSGEQYF

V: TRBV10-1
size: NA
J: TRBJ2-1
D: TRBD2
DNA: TGCGCCAGCTCAAATCCGGGACTAGTCGACAATGAGCAGTTCTTC
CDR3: CASSNPGLVDNEQFF

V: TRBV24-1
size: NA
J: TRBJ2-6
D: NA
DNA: TGTGCCACCAGTGGAACTCTCGCCTCTGGGGCCAACGTCCTGACTTTC
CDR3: CATSGTLASGANVLTF

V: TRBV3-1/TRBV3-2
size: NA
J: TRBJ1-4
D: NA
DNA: TGTGCCAGCAGCCAAGATTTAATGCGGGACGGCTATAATGAAAAACTGTTTTTT
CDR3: CASSQDLMRDGYNEKLFF

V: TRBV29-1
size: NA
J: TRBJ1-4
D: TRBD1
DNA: TGCAGCGTCGCGGACAGGCTAACAAAGGAAAAACTGTTTTTT
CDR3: CSVADRLTKEKLFF

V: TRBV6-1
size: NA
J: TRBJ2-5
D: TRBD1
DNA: TGTGCCAGCAGTGAAACCATTACAGGGGGTTTCGAGACCCAGTACTTC
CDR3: CASSETITGGFETQYF

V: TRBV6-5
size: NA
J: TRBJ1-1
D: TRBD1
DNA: TGTGCCAGCAGTCGAGACAGGGGCGCTGAAGCTTTCTTT
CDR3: CASSRDRGAEAFF

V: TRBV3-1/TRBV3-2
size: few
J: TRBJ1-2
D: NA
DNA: TGTGCCAGCAGCCCCAGGGACGCTAACTATGGCTACACCTTC
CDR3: CASSPRDANYGYTF

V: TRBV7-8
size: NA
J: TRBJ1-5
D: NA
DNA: TGTGCCAGCAGCCTCTTGCGTGGGGGGGTTAATCAGCCCCAGCATTTT
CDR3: CASSLLRGGVNQPQHF

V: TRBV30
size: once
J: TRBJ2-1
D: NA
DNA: TGCTCACTCCGAGTTCCAGGGGCGGGGTATGAGCAGTTCTTC
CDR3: CSLRVPGAGYEQFF

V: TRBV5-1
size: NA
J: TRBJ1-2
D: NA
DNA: TGCGCCAGCAGCCCCGGGGACGGCGCACACTATGGCTACACCTTC
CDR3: CASSPGDGAHYGYTF

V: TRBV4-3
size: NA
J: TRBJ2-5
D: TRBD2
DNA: TGCGCCAGCAGCCAGGGGCATGGACTAGCGGGTGGGGAGACCCAGTACTTC
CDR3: CASSQGHGLAGGETQYF

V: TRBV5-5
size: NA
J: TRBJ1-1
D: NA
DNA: TGTGCCAGCAGCTTGCGATCGGGGCTAGGCACTGAAGCTTTCTTT
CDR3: CASSLRSGLGTEAFF

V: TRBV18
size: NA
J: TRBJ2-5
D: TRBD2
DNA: TGTGCCAGCTCACCTTCCGGGACTAGCGGGCCGCTCCAGTACTTC
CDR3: CASSPSGTSGPLQYF

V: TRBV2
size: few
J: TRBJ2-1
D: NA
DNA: TGTGCCAGCAGTTCACTACAGGGTAATGAGCAGTTCTTC
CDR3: CASSSLQGNEQFF

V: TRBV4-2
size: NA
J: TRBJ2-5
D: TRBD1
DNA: TGTGCCAGCAGCCCGACAGGGAACCAAGAGACCCAGTACTTC
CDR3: CASSPTGNQETQYF

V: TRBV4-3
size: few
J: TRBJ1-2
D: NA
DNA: TGCGCCAGCAGCCAAGATGGCCGGAGCTCTGGCTACACCTTC
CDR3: CASSQDGRSSGYTF

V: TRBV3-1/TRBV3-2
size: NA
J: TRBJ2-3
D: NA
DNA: TGTGCCAGCAGCCAAGATCGTGGGGTTATCGATACGCAGTATTTT
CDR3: CASSQDRGVIDTQYF

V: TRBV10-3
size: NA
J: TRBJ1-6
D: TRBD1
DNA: TGTGCCATCAGTGCATCAACAGGGGGCGGGAATTCACCCCTCCACTTT
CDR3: CAISASTGGGNSPLHF

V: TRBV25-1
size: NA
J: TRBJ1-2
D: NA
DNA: TGTGCCAGCAGACAGGGCAACTCTAACTATGGCTACACCTTC
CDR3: CASRQGNSNYGYTF